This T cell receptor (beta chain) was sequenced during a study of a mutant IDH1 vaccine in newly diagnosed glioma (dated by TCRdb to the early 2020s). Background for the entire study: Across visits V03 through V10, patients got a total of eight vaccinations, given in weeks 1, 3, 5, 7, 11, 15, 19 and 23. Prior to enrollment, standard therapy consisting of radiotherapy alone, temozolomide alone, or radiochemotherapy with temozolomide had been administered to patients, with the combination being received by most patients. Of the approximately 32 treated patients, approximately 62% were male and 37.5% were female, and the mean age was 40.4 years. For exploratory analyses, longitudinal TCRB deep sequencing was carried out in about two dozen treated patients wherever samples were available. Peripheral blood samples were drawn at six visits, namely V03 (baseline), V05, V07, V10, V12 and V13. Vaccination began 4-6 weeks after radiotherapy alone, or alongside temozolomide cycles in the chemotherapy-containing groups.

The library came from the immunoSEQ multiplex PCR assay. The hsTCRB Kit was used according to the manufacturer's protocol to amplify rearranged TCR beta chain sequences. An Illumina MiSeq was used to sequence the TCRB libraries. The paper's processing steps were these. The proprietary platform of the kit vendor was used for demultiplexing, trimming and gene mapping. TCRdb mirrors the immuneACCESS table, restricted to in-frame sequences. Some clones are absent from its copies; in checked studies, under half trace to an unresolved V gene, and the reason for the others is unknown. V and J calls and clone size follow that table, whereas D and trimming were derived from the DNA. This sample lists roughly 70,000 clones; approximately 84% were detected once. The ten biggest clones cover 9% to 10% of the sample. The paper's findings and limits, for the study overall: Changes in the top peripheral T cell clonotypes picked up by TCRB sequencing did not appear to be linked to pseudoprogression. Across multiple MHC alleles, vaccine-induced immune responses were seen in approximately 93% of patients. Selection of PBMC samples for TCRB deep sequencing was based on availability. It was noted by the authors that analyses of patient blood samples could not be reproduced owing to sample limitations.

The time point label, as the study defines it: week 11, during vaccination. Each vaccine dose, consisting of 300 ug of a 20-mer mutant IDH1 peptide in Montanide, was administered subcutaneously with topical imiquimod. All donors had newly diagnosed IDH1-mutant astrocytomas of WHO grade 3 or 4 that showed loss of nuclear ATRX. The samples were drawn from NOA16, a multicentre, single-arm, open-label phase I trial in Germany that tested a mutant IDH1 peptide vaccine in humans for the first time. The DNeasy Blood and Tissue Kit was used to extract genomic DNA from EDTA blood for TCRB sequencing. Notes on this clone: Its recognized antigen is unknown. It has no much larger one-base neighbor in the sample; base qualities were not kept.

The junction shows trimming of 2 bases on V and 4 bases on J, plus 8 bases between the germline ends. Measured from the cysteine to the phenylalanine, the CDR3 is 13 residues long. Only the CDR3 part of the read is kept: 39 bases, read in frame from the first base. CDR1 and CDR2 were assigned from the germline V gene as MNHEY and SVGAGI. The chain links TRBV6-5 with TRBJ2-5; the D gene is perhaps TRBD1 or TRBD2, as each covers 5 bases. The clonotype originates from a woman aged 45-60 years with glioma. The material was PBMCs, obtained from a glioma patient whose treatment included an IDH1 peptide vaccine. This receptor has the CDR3 CASSYGGTETQYF. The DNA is TGTGCCAGCAGTTACGGGGGAACAGAGACCCAGTACTTC.